A single T cell receptor (beta chain) is shown here with its context. Its antigen is not identified. Sequencing of TCR beta was carried out in blood CD8+ and CD4+ T cells. The data originate from a study of CD8 T cells in Susac syndrome. The RNA input was 0.5 to 1 ug, and it was reverse transcribed with random hexamers. Multiplex immunoSEQ PCR targeted 54 Vbeta and 13 Jbeta TCR beta segments. TCRdb processed the immunoSEQ multiplex PCR reads anew with MiXCR; each CDR3 protein has one entry. The table has about 110,000 distinct CDR3 sequences, approximately 94% seen once. This CDR3 is 11 amino acids long. CDR1 is LNHDA, CDR2 SQIVND, per germline (reference sequence). Study findings and constraints: The peak of CD8+ clonal expansion in Susac was seen in TEMRA cells and active patients.

The chain carries TRBV19 and TRBJ1-1; D gene unclear. Specimen: CD8+ T cells from PBMCs. The receptor's source is a human donor with Susac syndrome. CDR3 loop: CASWGLGEAFF. CDR3 nucleotides: TGTGCTTCTTGGGGTCTGGGTGAAGCTTTCTTT.